These 9 T cell receptor beta chains were all obtained from the same sample, sequenced in a study of blood T cell repertoires in COVID-19. The data were produced by immunoSEQ multiplex PCR, yet TCRdb's version contains in-frame clones alone and is incomplete. Of 200,000 or so clones in the sample, nearly 90% are singletons; the top ten hold around 5.9%. Input material: peripheral blood. The receptors were sampled from a woman between 40 and 50 years old who had recovered from COVID-19.

The gene calls are TRBV7-2 and TRBJ1-2; no reliable D call. CDR1 is SGHTA and CDR2 is FQGNSA in the germline V gene. The V gene lost 6 bases and the J gene lost 4 bases, with 15 bases spanning the gap. This CDR3 contains 14 residues. CDR3: CASRPPREGYGYTF. For the CDR3, the DNA is TGTGCCAGCAGGCCGCCGAGGGAGGGCTATGGCTACACCTTC.

In its sample, this clone was seen many times. V gene TRBV7-9 combines with J gene TRBJ2-7; TRBD2 aligns across 11 bases. There are 15 residues in the CDR3. Germline CDR1 is SEHNR and CDR2 is FQNEAQ (reference sequence). The V gene end was trimmed by 5 bases and the J gene end by 3 bases; junction bases not matched to a gene: 6. The CDR3 bases are TGTGCCAGCAGCCAAGGGACTAGCGGAAGCTACGAGCAGTACTTC. Its protein product is CASSQGTSGSYEQYF.

The chain has TRBV27 and TRBJ2-7; TRBD1 matches 7 bases. V was clipped by 5 bases and J by 0 bases; unmatched bases: 10. CDR1 and CDR2 (germline): MNHEY, SMNVEV (reference sequence). The CDR3 covers 16 residues. For the CDR3, the DNA is TGTGCCAGCAGTCCCCTGACAGGGAGCGACTCCTACGAGCAGTACTTC. Its translation is CASSPLTGSDSYEQYF.

The rearrangement uses TRBV5-1 and TRBJ2-5, with 10 bases matching TRBD2. The CDR3 is 15 amino acids. V dropped 4 bases and J dropped 2; count of bases not matched to a gene: 5. Germline V CDR1 and CDR2: SGHRS, YFSETQ. CDR3 in DNA: TGCGCCAGCAGCCTGGAGGGACTAGCGCAAGAGACCCAGTACTTC. Translating gives CASSLEGLAQETQYF.

The chain employs TRBV5-1 and TRBJ2-1; 12 bases align to TRBD2. V shed 4 bases and J 8 bases; nucleotides not matched to a gene: 7. The CDR3 sequence is 15 residues long. Germline V gives CDR1 SGHRS, CDR2 YFSETQ. The CDR3 DNA reads as TGCGCCAGCAGCCGACGACTAGCGGGAGCGGATGAGCAGTTCTTC. It translates to CASSRRLAGADEQFF.

V and J are TRBV6-5 and TRBJ2-5, with D tentatively TRBD1 (6 bases). V gave up 2 bases and J gave up 6 bases, with 16 bases separating them. Germline V gene lookup returns CDR1 MNHEY and CDR2 SVGAGI. CDR3 size: 15 residues. CDR3 in DNA: TGTGCCAGCAGTTACGGGCAGGGGAATGTACAGACCCAGTACTTC. Translating gives CASSYGQGNVQTQYF.

The J gene is TRBJ1-5, the V gene TRBV4-1; D is unresolved. Trimming took off 0 bases at V and 7 bases at J, with 16 bases between the two ends. The V gene's germline CDR1 is MGHRA and CDR2 YSYEKL. This CDR3 is built from 16 residues. DNA of the CDR3: TGCGCCAGCAGCCAAGAGGGGAAGGGTTCGGGGCAGCCCCAGCATTTT. It codes for CASSQEGKGSGQPQHF.

This clone has only one observation. V gene TRBV5-1 combines with J gene TRBJ2-7; possibly TRBD2 for D (5 bases). The germline V gene encodes CDR1 SGHRS and CDR2 YFSETQ. This CDR3 has 14 amino acids. Trimming removed 4 bases from V and 5 bases from J, with 16 bases in between. This chain's CDR3 is CASSDSGNFDEQYF. The CDR3 DNA follows: TGCGCCAGCAGCGACTCCGGGAACTTCGACGAGCAGTACTTC.

The chain joins TRBV7-6 to TRBJ1-5, with D perhaps TRBD1 (5 bases). The ends were cut back, 5 bases at V and 4 bases at J, with 15 bases in the middle. CDR3 size: 15 residues. Germline values: CDR1 SGHVS, CDR2 FNYEAQ. The CDR3 DNA reads as TGTGCCAGCAGCGCCGGGGGACTGGGGAATCAGCCCCAGCATTTT. Translated: CASSAGGLGNQPQHF.